The 30 T cell receptor beta chains given below trace back to one sample, sequenced in a study of blood T cells in healthy people across ages. Alongside a J-beta primer mix, a sample-barcoded 5' primer served in a second PCR lasting about 7 to 11 cycles. TCRdb called the 5' RACE reads again in MiXCR, with one record for every CDR3 protein. Of 1.5 million or so distinct CDR3 sequences in the sample, roughly 43% were seen once. Sample: blood. The receptor set was obtained from a woman aged 18-29 years in good health.

This clonotype was recorded a few times. V usage is TRBV20-1 and J usage is TRBJ2-5, with TRBD1 identical over 10 bases. The CDR3 loop spans 15 amino acids. Trimming at V came to 2 bases and at J to 11 bases, leaving 14 bases not matched to a gene. The germline V gene encodes CDR1 DFQATT and CDR2 SNEGSKA (reference sequence). CDR3 sequence reads: CSARQGTGAINEQYF. DNA for the CDR3: TGCAGTGCTAGACAAGGGACAGGGGCCATCAATGAGCAGTACTTC.

V gene TRBV29-1 combines with J gene TRBJ2-1; D is unclear. CDR1 SQVTM and CDR2 ANQGSEA come from the germline V gene. CDR3 size: 13 residues. The V end was cut by 7 bases, the J end by 7 bases, with 17 bases between. The CDR3 DNA follows: TGCAGCGGACACCTGAAACAAATAAATGAGCAGTTCTTC. Translated: CSGHLKQINEQFF.

The chain recombines TRBV4-1 with TRBJ1-6; D is unresolved. Trimming cost V 1 base and J 10 bases, with 17 bases left between them. Germline loops: CDR1 MGHRA, CDR2 YSYEKL. This CDR3 is built from 16 residues. Here the CDR3 reads CASSQVGRQRGSPLHF. CDR3 nucleotide sequence: TGCGCCAGCAGCCAAGTAGGCAGGCAACGGGGATCACCCCTCCACTTT.

This clonotype is a singleton in its sample. The chain recombines TRBV27 with TRBJ2-7, with 10 bases identical to TRBD2. V lost 5 bases, J lost 7 bases, and 11 bases stayed unmatched. Per the germline V gene, CDR1 is MNHEY and CDR2 is SMNVEV (reference sequence). This CDR3 is 15 amino acids long. As DNA, the CDR3 is TGTGCCAGCAGTACCCGGACTAGCGGAGGGGGTGAGCAGTACTTC. Amino acids: CASSTRTSGGGEQYF.

The table lists this clonotype with a few counts. The chain employs TRBV11-2 and TRBJ1-2; 7 bases align to TRBD1. The V gene end was trimmed by 4 bases and the J gene end by 2 bases; junction bases not matched to a gene: 4. This CDR3 is 14 amino acids long. Germline V CDR1 and CDR2: SGHAT, FQNNGV. CDR3 amino acids: CASSSWDSNYGYTF. The CDR3 nucleotides read TGTGCCAGCAGCTCCTGGGACAGCAACTATGGCTACACCTTC.

Points on this clonotype: This could be a read error, since a much larger clone is one nucleotide away. This rearrangement joins TRBV4-3 to TRBJ2-7; no definite D call. The CDR3 runs to 14 residues. V lost 4 bases and J 2 bases, leaving 12 bases between the germline ends. Germline CDR1 and CDR2: LGHNA and YSLEER. The CDR3 DNA follows: TGCGCCAGCAGCCCGCAGGACGGAACCTACGAGCAGTACTTC. Translating gives CASSPQDGTYEQYF.

This chain connects TRBV11-2 to TRBJ1-2, with 8 positions matching TRBD1. V lost 5 bases and J lost 4; bases outside the gene matches: 9. The CDR3 spans 15 residues. Germline-derived CDR1 and CDR2 are SGHAT and FQNNGV. Written as DNA, the CDR3 is TGTGCCAGCAGCAACGACAGGGGTGCCTCCTATGGCTACACCTTC. Its protein is CASSNDRGASYGYTF.

This clonotype turned up a few times. J is TRBJ2-7 and V is TRBV9; tentatively, D is TRBD1 (6 bases). This CDR3 has 15 residues. Trimming pared 0 bases from V and 6 bases from J, leaving 16 bases between. The germline V gene encodes CDR1 SGDLS and CDR2 YYNGEE. In DNA form, the CDR3 reads TGTGCCAGCAGCGTAGAGGGGGACCTAGGGCGCGAGCAGTACTTC. It codes for CASSVEGDLGREQYF.

This clonotype has more than one count but fewer than ten. The J gene is TRBJ2-7, the V gene TRBV2, with TRBD1 identical over 7 bases. With V trimmed by 1 base and J by 3 bases, 3 bases remained unmatched. CDR3 length equals 14 residues. The germline V gene has CDR1 SNHLY and CDR2 FYNNEI. The CDR3 DNA sequence: TGTGCCAGCAGTGAAGGTACAGGGGTCTACGAGCAGTACTTC. Amino acids: CASSEGTGVYEQYF.

This clonotype was seen only a few times. V is TRBV6-4 and J is TRBJ2-1, with unresolved D. The CDR3 is 15 residues long. Germline V lookup: CDR1 MRHNA, CDR2 SNTAGT. The V end was cut by 4 bases, the J end by 4 bases, with 14 bases between. Here the CDR3 reads CASSGSPARYNEQFF. In DNA, the CDR3 is TGTGCCAGCAGTGGATCCCCAGCGAGGTACAATGAGCAGTTCTTC.

The chain joins TRBV20-1 to TRBJ1-5; a possible D gene is TRBD1 (5 bases). V was cut by 0 bases and J by 5 bases, with 20 bases left in between. The CDR3 has 17 amino acids. The germline CDR1 and CDR2 sequences are DFQATT and SNEGSKA (reference sequence). The CDR3 DNA sequence: TGCAGTGCTAGAGATTCCCTTCAGACAGAGGGACATCAGCCCCAGCATTTT. Protein product: CSARDSLQTEGHQPQHF.

This clonotype has only a few counts. This chain connects TRBV20-1 to TRBJ1-2; TRBD1 aligns across 9 bases. This CDR3 contains 12 residues. Germline-derived CDR1 and CDR2 are DFQATT and SNEGSKA (reference sequence). Losses at the gene ends were 4 bases for V and 7 bases for J; bases not matched to a gene: 4. CDR3 loop: CSATQGAGGYTF. DNA of the CDR3: TGCAGTGCTACACAGGGGGCCGGTGGCTACACCTTC.

In this sample, this clonotype turned up a few times. J is TRBJ2-1 and V is TRBV20-1, with 8 bases matching TRBD2. Trimming cost V 6 bases and J 9 bases; bases outside gene matches: 7. The CDR3 loop spans 12 amino acids. Germline CDR1 is DFQATT and CDR2 is SNEGSKA (reference sequence). In DNA, the CDR3 is TGCAGTGCGAGCTGGACTAGCCGTGAGCAGTTCTTC. This translates into CSASWTSREQFF.

The rearrangement links TRBV20-1 to TRBJ1-2; D not certain. Germline-derived CDR1 and CDR2 are DFQATT and SNEGSKA (reference sequence). Trimming left V 5 bases short and J 4 bases short, with 8 bases between. The CDR3 is 11 amino acids. CDR3 in amino acids: CSAGDLYGYTF. The CDR3 DNA follows: TGCAGTGCTGGGGATCTCTATGGCTACACCTTC.

This chain joins TRBV7-9 and TRBJ2-3, with D maybe TRBD1 (6 bases). Trimming removed 2 bases at V and 2 bases at J, with 17 bases between. The CDR3 is 17 residues long. Per the germline V gene, CDR1 is SEHNR and CDR2 is FQNEAQ (reference sequence). The CDR3: CASSLPGPGDYTDTQYF. The CDR3 DNA is TGTGCCAGCAGCTTACCTGGGCCAGGGGATTACACAGATACGCAGTATTTT. Based on the CDR3 plus reference TRBV7-9 and TRBJ2-3, the full variable domain is DTGVSQNPRHKITKRGQNVTFRCDPISEHNRLYWYRQTLGQGPEFLTYFQNEAQLEKSRLLSDRFSAERPKGSFSTLEIQRTEQGDSAMYLCASSLPGPGDYTDTQYFGPGTRLTVL.

Turning to this clonotype: The junction departs from the called germline gene at one end, perhaps through a read error. CDR3 nucleotide sequence: TGTGCCACCAGCGGGGGAGTCGCAACTAATGAAAGACTGTTTTTT. Protein: CATSGGVATNERLFF. The V gene is TRBV15, the J gene TRBJ1-4; possibly TRBD1 for D (5 bases). CDR1 LNHNV and CDR2 YYDKDF come from the germline V gene (reference sequence). The CDR3 sequence is 15 residues long.

The chain combines TRBV30 with TRBJ2-2; no clear D gene. CDR3 size: 13 residues. Germline V CDR1 and CDR2: GTSNPN, SVGIG (reference sequence). V lost 3 bases and J lost 4, with 9 bases in between. The CDR3 nucleotides are TGTGCCTGGAGCGATTGGGGCACCGGGGAGCTGTTTTTT. It encodes CAWSDWGTGELFF.

The CDR3 DNA follows: TGCGCCAGCAGCTTGGGGGCTGGAGCGGGGGGGCCGAGTGAGCAGTTCTTC. This encodes CASSLGAGAGGPSEQFF. The rearrangement links TRBV5-1 to TRBJ2-1; 10 bases agree with TRBD2. Germline V gene data show CDR1 as SGHRS and CDR2 as YFSETQ. This CDR3 has 17 residues. V dropped 0 bases and J dropped 9; count of bases not matched to a gene: 12. Full variable domain (outside the CDR3, taken from reference TRBV5-1 and TRBJ2-1): KAGVTQTPRYLIKTRGQQVTLSCSPISGHRSVSWYQQTPGQGLQFLFEYFSETQRNKGNFPGRFSGRQFSNSRSEMNVSTLELGDSALYLCASSLGAGAGGPSEQFFGPGTRLTVL.

This clonotype showed up just a few times. The rearrangement links TRBV14 to TRBJ2-2; no clear D. CDR3 length: 15 amino acids. Germline CDR1 reads SGHDN; CDR2 reads FVKESK. V dropped 0 bases and J dropped 1 base, with 6 bases sitting between them. Here the CDR3 DNA reads TGTGCCAGCAGCCAAGATGTAGGGAACACCGGGGAGCTGTTTTTT. It yields the protein CASSQDVGNTGELFF.

The V gene is TRBV12-3 or TRBV12-4, the J gene TRBJ2-1; D not certain. The CDR3 totals 12 residues. V lost 5 bases and J lost 9, with 11 bases in between. As DNA, the CDR3 is TGTGCCAGCAGTCCCTCTTCGTCTGAGCAGTTCTTC. It codes for CASSPSSSEQFF.

This clonotype was counted many times. This chain joins TRBV4-1 and TRBJ2-1; D unresolved. Germline CDR1 and CDR2: MGHRA and YSYEKL. V was pared by 0 bases and J by 4 bases, with 10 bases between. The CDR3 has 15 residues. The CDR3 protein is CASSQDLRGYNEQFF. The CDR3 nucleotides read TGCGCCAGCAGCCAAGATCTTAGAGGATACAATGAGCAGTTCTTC.

The chain uses TRBV11-2 and TRBJ2-3; no clear D gene. The CDR3 totals 16 residues. V lost 6 bases and J lost 0, with 16 bases in between. The germline V gene has CDR1 SGHAT and CDR2 FQNNGV. CDR3 protein: CASSYHVSDSTDTQYF. In DNA form, the CDR3 reads TGTGCCAGCAGTTACCACGTCTCAGATAGCACAGATACGCAGTATTTT. The full variable domain, rest sourced from reference TRBV11-2 and TRBJ2-3, is EAGVAQSPRYKIIEKRQSVAFWCNPISGHATLYWYQQILGQGPKLLIQFQNNGVVDDSQLPKDRFSAERLKGVDSTLKIQPAKLEDSAVYLCASSYHVSDSTDTQYFGPGTRLTVL.

The gene calls are TRBV7-8 and TRBJ1-1; tentative D call: TRBD1 (6 bases). Trimming shortened V by 6 bases and J by 1 base, and 18 bases separated the two germline ends. CDR1 is SGHVS and CDR2 is FQNEAQ in the germline V gene. The CDR3 runs to 16 residues. CDR3 nucleotides: TGTGCCAGCAGTTTATGGTGGGGGCCGGAGAACACTGAAGCTTTCTTT. Its translation: CASSLWWGPENTEAFF.

This clonotype came up many times. The chain combines TRBV6-2 or TRBV6-3 with TRBJ2-1, with 11 nucleotides matching TRBD2. J gave up 1 base and V 2 bases, and 1 base lay outside the gene matches. The CDR3 runs 16 residues. Germline assignment: CDR1 MNHEY and CDR2 SVGEGT. As DNA, the CDR3 is TGTGCCAGCAGTTACGGACTAGCGGGTTCCTACAATGAGCAGTTCTTC. Amino acids: CASSYGLAGSYNEQFF.

This rearrangement joins TRBV6-1 to TRBJ1-2; 7 nucleotides line up with TRBD1. With 7 bases clipped from V and 5 bases from J, the junction kept 10 bases outside the gene matches. Germline V CDR1 and CDR2: MNHNS, SASEGT. CDR3 length: 14 residues. Here the CDR3 DNA reads TGTGCCAGCACCTCCGGACAGGCCACGTATGGCTACACCTTC. Its translation is CASTSGQATYGYTF.

In its sample, this clonotype was seen a few times. The chain joins TRBV27 to TRBJ1-5; D is perhaps TRBD1 (5 bases). The CDR3 has 16 residues. Germline CDR1 is MNHEY and CDR2 is SMNVEV (reference sequence). The V gene lost 5 bases and the J gene lost 4 bases, with 18 bases spanning the gap. This CDR3 is CASSLGAPAGNQPQHF. Here the CDR3 DNA reads TGTGCCAGCAGTCTAGGGGCACCGGCAGGAAATCAGCCCCAGCATTTT.

V usage is TRBV12-3 or TRBV12-4 and J usage is TRBJ2-3; D unclear. V shed 7 bases and J shed 7 bases, with 9 bases lying between them. The CDR3 length is 11 residues. The CDR3 DNA reads TGTGCCAGCACCCAGAGGAATACGCAGTATTTT. Translation: CASTQRNTQYF.

The rearrangement joins TRBV29-1 to TRBJ1-1, with D tentatively TRBD1 (5 bases). CDR1 and CDR2 from the germline V gene are SQVTM and ANQGSEA. V lost 3 bases to trimming and J lost 5 bases, with 16 bases between them. This CDR3 has 14 residues. DNA for the CDR3: TGCAGCGTTGATCGCCGGGGCTCCGGTACTGAAGCTTTCTTT. Encoded protein: CSVDRRGSGTEAFF.

The chain employs TRBV9 and TRBJ2-7; D gene unclear. There are 14 residues in the CDR3. Trimming shortened V by 4 bases and J by 12 bases, and 23 bases separated the two germline ends. Germline V gene data show CDR1 as SGDLS and CDR2 as YYNGEE. Written as DNA, the CDR3 is TGTGCCAGCAGCATAGGGCCCCTAAAAGACCCATTGTACTTC. Its translation is CASSIGPLKDPLYF. Drawing the rest from reference TRBV9 and TRBJ2-7, the complete variable domain is DSGVTQTPKHLITATGQRVTLRCSPRSGDLSVYWYQQSLDQGLQFLIQYYNGEERAKGNILERFSAQQFPDLHSELNLSSLELGDSALYFCASSIGPLKDPLYFGPGTRLTVT.

J is TRBJ1-2 and V is TRBV20-1; no clear D. This CDR3 comprises 14 residues. Germline CDR1 DFQATT, CDR2 SNEGSKA (reference sequence). V was shortened by 8 bases and J by 0 bases, with 16 bases between the two germline ends. DNA of the CDR3: TGCAGTACAAGAAGAGGTGAGACTAACTATGGCTACACCTTC. It specifies CSTRRGETNYGYTF.